This T cell receptor beta chain was identified during a study of shared clonotypes between healthy human individuals. Germline CDR1 reads SGHRS; CDR2 reads YFSETQ. With 0 bases clipped from V and 1 base from J, the junction kept 15 bases outside the gene matches. This CDR3 is 21 amino acids long. Sequenced by immunoSEQ multiplex PCR; TCRdb stores in-frame clones only, minus some. The top ten hold 0.89% of the sample, which has about 1.1 million clones, 77% seen once. Sequencing input: memory CD4+ T cells from PBMCs. Subset indicated: CD45RA-negative fraction. The clonotype was recovered from a man aged 18 to 29 in good health. Some clones in this sample may be carry-over from other donors' samples. The chain links TRBV5-1 to TRBJ2-1, with 11 bases matching TRBD2. CDR3 protein: CASSLGQGYTSGSQSYNEQFF. In nucleotides, the CDR3 is TGCGCCAGCAGCTTGGGGCAGGGGTATACTAGCGGGAGCCAATCCTACAATGAGCAGTTCTTC.